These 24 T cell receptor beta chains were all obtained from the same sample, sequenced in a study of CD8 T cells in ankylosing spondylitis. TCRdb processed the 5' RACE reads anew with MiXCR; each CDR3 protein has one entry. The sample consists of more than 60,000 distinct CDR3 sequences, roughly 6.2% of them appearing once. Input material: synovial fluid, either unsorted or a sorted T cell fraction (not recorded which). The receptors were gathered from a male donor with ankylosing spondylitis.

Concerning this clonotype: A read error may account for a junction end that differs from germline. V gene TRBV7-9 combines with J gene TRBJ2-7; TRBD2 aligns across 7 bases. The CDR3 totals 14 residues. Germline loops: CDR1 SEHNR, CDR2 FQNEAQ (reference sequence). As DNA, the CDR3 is TGTGTCAGCTGGAGCGGGAAGATACCCTACGAGCAGTACTTC. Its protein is CVSWSGKIPYEQYF.

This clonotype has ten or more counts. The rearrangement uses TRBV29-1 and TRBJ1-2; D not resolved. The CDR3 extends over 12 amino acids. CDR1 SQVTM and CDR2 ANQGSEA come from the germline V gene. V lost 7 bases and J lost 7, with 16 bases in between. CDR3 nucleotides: TGCAGCGCAGGACTAGTTTCTCCTGGCTACACCTTC. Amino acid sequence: CSAGLVSPGYTF.

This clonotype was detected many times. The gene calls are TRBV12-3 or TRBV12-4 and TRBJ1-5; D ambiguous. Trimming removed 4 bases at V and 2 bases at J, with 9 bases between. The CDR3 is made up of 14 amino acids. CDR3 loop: CASSYRAGNQPQHF. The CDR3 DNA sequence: TGTGCCAGCAGTTATAGAGCCGGCAATCAGCCCCAGCATTTT.

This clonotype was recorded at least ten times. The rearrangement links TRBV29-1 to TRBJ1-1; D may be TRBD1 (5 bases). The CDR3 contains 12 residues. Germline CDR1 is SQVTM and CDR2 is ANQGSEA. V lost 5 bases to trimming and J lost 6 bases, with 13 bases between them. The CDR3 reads CSVRPGTAEAFF. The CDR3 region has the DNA TGCAGCGTTCGGCCCGGGACGGCTGAAGCTTTCTTT.

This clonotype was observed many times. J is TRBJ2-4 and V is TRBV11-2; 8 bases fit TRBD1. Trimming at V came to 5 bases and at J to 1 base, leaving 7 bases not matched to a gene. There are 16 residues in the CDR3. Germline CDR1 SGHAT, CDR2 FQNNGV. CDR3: CASSPTGVRAKNIQYF. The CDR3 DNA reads TGTGCCAGCAGCCCGACAGGGGTTCGGGCCAAAAACATTCAGTACTTC.

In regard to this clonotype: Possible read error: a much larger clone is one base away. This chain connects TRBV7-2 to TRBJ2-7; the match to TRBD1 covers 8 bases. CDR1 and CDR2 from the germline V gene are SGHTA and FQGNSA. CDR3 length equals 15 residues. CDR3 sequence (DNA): TGTGCCAGCACACCTCGACAGGGGATTGGGTACGAGCGGTACTTC. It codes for CASTPRQGIGYERYF.

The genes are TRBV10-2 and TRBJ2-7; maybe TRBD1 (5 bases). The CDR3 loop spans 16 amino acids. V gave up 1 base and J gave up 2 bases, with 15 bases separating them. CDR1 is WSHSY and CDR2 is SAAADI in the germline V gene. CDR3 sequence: CASSEFRRQSAYEQYF. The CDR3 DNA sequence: TGCGCCAGCAGTGAGTTCAGGAGACAGTCGGCCTACGAGCAGTACTTC.

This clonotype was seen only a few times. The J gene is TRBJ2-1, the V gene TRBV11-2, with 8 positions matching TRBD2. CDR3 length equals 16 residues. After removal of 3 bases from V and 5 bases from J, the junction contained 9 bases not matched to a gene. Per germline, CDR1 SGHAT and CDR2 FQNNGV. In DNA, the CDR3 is TGTGCCAGCAGCTTGTTACTAGCGGTAAAAAACAATGAGCAGTTCTTC. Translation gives CASSLLLAVKNNEQFF.

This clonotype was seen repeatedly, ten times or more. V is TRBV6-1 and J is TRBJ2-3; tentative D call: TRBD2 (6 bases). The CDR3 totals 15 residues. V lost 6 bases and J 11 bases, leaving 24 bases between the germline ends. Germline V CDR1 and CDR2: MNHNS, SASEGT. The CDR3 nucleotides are TGTGCCAGCAGACCGGAGAACCGGGAGATCGATGTGCAGTATTTT. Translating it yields CASRPENREIDVQYF.

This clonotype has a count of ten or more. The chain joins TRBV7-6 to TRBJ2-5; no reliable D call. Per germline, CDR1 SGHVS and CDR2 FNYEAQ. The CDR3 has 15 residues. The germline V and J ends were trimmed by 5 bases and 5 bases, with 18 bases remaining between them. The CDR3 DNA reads TGTGCCAGCAGCCCACCTAGTGTTGTAGGGGAGACCCAGTACTTC. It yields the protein CASSPPSVVGETQYF.

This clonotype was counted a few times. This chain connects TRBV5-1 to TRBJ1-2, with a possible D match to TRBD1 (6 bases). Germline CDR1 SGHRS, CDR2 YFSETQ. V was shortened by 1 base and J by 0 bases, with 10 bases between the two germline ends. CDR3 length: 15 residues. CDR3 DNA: TGCGCCAGCAGCTTGAGTGGGGGCTCTAACTATGGCTACACCTTC. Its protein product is CASSLSGGSNYGYTF.

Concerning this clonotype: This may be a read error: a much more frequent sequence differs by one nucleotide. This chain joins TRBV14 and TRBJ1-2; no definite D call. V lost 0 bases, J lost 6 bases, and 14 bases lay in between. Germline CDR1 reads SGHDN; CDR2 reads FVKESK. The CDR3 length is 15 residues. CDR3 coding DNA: TGTGCCAGCAGCCAAGATTCCACCCCGTCACATGGCTACACCTTC. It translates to CASSQDSTPSHGYTF.

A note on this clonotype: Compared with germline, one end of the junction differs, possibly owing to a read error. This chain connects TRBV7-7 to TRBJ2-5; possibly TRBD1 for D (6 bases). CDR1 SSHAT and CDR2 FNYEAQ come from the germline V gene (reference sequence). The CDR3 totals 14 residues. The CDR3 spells CASSFPGQWETQYF. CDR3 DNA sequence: TGTGCTAGCAGCTTCCCTGGACAGTGGGAGACCCAGTACTTC.

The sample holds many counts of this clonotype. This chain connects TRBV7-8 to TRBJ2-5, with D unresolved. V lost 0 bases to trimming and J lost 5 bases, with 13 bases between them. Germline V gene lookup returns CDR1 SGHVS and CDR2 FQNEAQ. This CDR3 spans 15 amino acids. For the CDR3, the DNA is TGTGCCAGCAGCTTAGCGGGATATCGCTCGGAGACCCAGTACTTC. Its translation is CASSLAGYRSETQYF.

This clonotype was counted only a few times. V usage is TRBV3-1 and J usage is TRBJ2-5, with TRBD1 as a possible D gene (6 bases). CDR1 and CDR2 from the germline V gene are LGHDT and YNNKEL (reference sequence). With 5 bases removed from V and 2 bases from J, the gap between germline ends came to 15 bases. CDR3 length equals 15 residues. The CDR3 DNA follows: TGTGCCAGCAGCTGGCCGGGACATGGGCAAGAGACCCAGTACTTC. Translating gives CASSWPGHGQETQYF.

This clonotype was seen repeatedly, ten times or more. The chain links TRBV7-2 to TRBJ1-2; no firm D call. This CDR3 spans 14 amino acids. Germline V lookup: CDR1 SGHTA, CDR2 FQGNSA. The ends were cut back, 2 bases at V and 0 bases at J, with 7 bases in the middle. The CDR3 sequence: CASSLTGANYGYTF. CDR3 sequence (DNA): TGTGCCAGCAGCTTAACTGGGGCTAACTATGGCTACACCTTC. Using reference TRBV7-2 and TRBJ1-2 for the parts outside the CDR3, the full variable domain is GAGVSQSPSNKVTEKGKDVELRCDPISGHTALYWYRQSLGQGLEFLIYFQGNSAPDKSGLPSDRFSAERTGGSVSTLTIQRTQQEDSAVYLCASSLTGANYGYTFGSGTRLTVV.

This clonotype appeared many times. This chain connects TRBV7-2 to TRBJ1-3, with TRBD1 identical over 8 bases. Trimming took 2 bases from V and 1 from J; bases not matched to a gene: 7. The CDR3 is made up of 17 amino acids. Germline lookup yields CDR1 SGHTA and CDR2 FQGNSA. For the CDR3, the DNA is TGTGCCAGCAGCTTATTGGGCAGGGGGCCGTCTGGAAACACCATATATTTT. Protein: CASSLLGRGPSGNTIYF.

The DNA of the CDR3 is TGCGCCAGCAGCCAGCGGGAAACTAACTCTGGGGCCAACGTCCTGACTTTC. Amino acid sequence: CASSQRETNSGANVLTF. The chain employs TRBV4-1 and TRBJ2-6; perhaps TRBD2 as D (6 bases). The germline V gene encodes CDR1 MGHRA and CDR2 YSYEKL. Trimming cost V 3 bases and J 0 bases, with 12 bases left between them. The CDR3 length is 17 residues.

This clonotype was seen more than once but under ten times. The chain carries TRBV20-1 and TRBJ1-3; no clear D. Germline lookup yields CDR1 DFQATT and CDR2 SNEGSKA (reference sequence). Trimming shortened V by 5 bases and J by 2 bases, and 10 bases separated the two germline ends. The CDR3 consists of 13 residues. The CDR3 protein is CSAEAGTGNTIYF. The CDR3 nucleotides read TGCAGTGCTGAGGCGGGAACTGGAAACACCATATATTTT.

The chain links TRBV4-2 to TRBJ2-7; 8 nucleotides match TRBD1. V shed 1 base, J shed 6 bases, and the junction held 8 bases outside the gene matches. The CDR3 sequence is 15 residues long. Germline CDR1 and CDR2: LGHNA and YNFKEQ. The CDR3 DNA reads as TGTGCCAGCAGCCAAGCCGGACAGGGCTGGCGCGAGCAGTACTTC. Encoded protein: CASSQAGQGWREQYF.

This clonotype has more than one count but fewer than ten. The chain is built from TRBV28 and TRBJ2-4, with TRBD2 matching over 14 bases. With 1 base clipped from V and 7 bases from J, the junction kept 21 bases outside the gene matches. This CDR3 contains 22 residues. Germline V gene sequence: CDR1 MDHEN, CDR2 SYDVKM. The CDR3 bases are TGTGCCAGCAGTTTATTTCAGGGGACATCTGGGACTAGCGGGAGTCTAAGGAACATTCAGTACTTC. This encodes CASSLFQGTSGTSGSLRNIQYF.

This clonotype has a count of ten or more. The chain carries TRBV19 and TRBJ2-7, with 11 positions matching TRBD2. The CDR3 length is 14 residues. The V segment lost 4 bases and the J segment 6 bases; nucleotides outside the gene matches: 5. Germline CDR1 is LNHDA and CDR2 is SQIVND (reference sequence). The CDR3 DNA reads TGTGCCAGTAGTAGAACTAGCGGGAGCGGCGAGCAGTACTTC. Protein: CASSRTSGSGEQYF.

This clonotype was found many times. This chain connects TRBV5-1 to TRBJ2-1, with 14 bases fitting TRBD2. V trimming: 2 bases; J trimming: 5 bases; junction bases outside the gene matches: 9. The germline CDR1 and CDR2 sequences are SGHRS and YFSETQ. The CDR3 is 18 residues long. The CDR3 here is CASSFRTSGRSLDNEQFF. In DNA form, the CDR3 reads TGCGCCAGCAGCTTCAGGACTAGCGGGAGGAGCCTAGACAATGAGCAGTTCTTC.

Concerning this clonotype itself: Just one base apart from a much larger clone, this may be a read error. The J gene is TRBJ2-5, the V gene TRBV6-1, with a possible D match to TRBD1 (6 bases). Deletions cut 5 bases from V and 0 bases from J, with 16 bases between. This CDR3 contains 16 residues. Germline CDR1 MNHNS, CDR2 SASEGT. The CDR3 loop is CASSPRDNYYQETQYF. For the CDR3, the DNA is TGTGCCAGCAGTCCCCGGGACAACTACTACCAAGAGACCCAGTACTTC.